These T cell receptor beta chains were read from a single sample in a study of T-cell reconstitution after alpha-beta-depleted transplantation in children. TCRdb used MiXCR to reprocess the PCR reads, holding one entry per CDR3 protein. The table has around 370,000 distinct CDR3 sequences, around a tenth seen once; the top ten hold less than 2.5%. The sequencing used PBMCs from the stem cell graft donor, collected from the stem cell graft. The receptors stem from a human donor who donated a stem cell graft to a child with acute lymphoblastic leukemia. Both conserved end residues are part of each CDR3. A D gene is named only where the DNA matches it firmly. A row's size may be missing; if present it is once, few, many or a size class.

clone_size: many
j_call: TRBJ1-5
d_call: -
v_call: TRBV12-3/TRBV12-4
cdr3_nt: TGTGCCAGCACCCCAGGGACCGGAGGCAATCAGCCCCAGCATTTT
cdr3_aa: CASTPGTGGNQPQHF

clone_size: -
j_call: TRBJ2-5
d_call: TRBD2
v_call: TRBV7-7
cdr3_nt: TGTGCTAGCAGCTTAGCCCCTAGACTAGCGCAGGAGACCCAGTACTTC
cdr3_aa: CASSLAPRLAQETQYF

clone_size: many
j_call: TRBJ2-7
d_call: TRBD1
v_call: TRBV3-1
cdr3_nt: TGTGCCAGCAGCCAAGAGGACAGGGTACTGCACGAGCAGTACTTC
cdr3_aa: CASSQEDRVLHEQYF

clone_size: many
j_call: TRBJ2-2
d_call: TRBD1
v_call: TRBV5-1
cdr3_nt: TGCGCCAGCAGAACTCGGACAGGGGACACCGGGGAGCTGTTTTTT
cdr3_aa: CASRTRTGDTGELFF

clone_size: -
j_call: TRBJ1-4
d_call: TRBD1
v_call: TRBV7-9
cdr3_nt: TGTGCCAGCAGCTTAGGATGGGACAGGGTGTCTAATGAAAAACTGTTTTTT
cdr3_aa: CASSLGWDRVSNEKLFF

clone_size: few
j_call: TRBJ2-2
d_call: -
v_call: TRBV9
cdr3_nt: TGTGCCAGCAGCGTAGGTATCGGGAACACCGGGGAGCTGTTTTTT
cdr3_aa: CASSVGIGNTGELFF

clone_size: many
j_call: TRBJ2-3
d_call: -
v_call: TRBV20-1
cdr3_nt: TGCAGTTCGCGCGGGGCCCAAAGCACAGATACGCAGTATTTT
cdr3_aa: CSSRGAQSTDTQYF

clone_size: few
j_call: TRBJ2-7
d_call: -
v_call: TRBV5-1
cdr3_nt: TGCGCCAGCAGCTCAGGCAGGGTCAGGCTAACGCCCAATTCCTACGAGCAGTACTTC
cdr3_aa: CASSSGRVRLTPNSYEQYF

clone_size: few
j_call: TRBJ2-5
d_call: TRBD2
v_call: TRBV9
cdr3_nt: TGTGCCAGCAGCGCGACGGGACTAGCGCTGGAGACCCAGTACTTC
cdr3_aa: CASSATGLALETQYF

clone_size: -
j_call: TRBJ2-2
d_call: TRBD2
v_call: TRBV20-1
cdr3_nt: TGCAGTGCTGCACCTAGCGGGAGGGCCACCGGGGAGCTGTTTTTT
cdr3_aa: CSAAPSGRATGELFF

clone_size: many
j_call: TRBJ2-4
d_call: -
v_call: TRBV5-5
cdr3_nt: TGTGCCAGCAGCTTTGGTTTAGCCAAAAACATTCAGTACTTC
cdr3_aa: CASSFGLAKNIQYF

clone_size: many
j_call: TRBJ2-3
d_call: -
v_call: TRBV4-1
cdr3_nt: TGCGCCAGCAGCCAGTCGAGGCCCAGGCCTAGGGATACGCAGTATTTT
cdr3_aa: CASSQSRPRPRDTQYF

clone_size: -
j_call: TRBJ1-2
d_call: -
v_call: TRBV10-3
cdr3_nt: TGTGCCATCAGTGAGTCGGCCGCTGGCTACACCTTC
cdr3_aa: CAISESAAGYTF

clone_size: -
j_call: TRBJ2-1
d_call: TRBD2
v_call: TRBV7-9
cdr3_nt: TGTGCCAGCAGCTTAGGGGGAGGGACCCCCTCTTACAATGAGCAGTTCTTC
cdr3_aa: CASSLGGGTPSYNEQFF

clone_size: -
j_call: TRBJ2-7
d_call: -
v_call: TRBV3-1
cdr3_nt: TGTGCCAGCAGCCGAACCACCCAGCGACTGAGCTCCTACGAGCAGTACTTC
cdr3_aa: CASSRTTQRLSSYEQYF

clone_size: few
j_call: TRBJ2-5
d_call: -
v_call: TRBV4-1
cdr3_nt: TGCGCCAGCAGCCAAGATACTGGGGTTCGGGAGACCCAGTACTTC
cdr3_aa: CASSQDTGVRETQYF

clone_size: few
j_call: TRBJ1-4
d_call: -
v_call: TRBV12-3/TRBV12-4
cdr3_nt: TGTGCCAGCAGTTTACGCTTCGGGGAAAAACTGTTTTTT
cdr3_aa: CASSLRFGEKLFF

clone_size: -
j_call: TRBJ2-3
d_call: TRBD1
v_call: TRBV20-1
cdr3_nt: TGCAGTGCTCTCACCCCAGGGGGCGGACGGGGCACAGATACGCAGTATTTT
cdr3_aa: CSALTPGGGRGTDTQYF

clone_size: -
j_call: TRBJ2-1
d_call: -
v_call: TRBV12-3/TRBV12-4
cdr3_nt: TGTGCCAGCAGTCCGGGTGCCGGGGGGCCCTACAATGAGCAGTTCTTC
cdr3_aa: CASSPGAGGPYNEQFF

clone_size: -
j_call: TRBJ2-3
d_call: TRBD1
v_call: TRBV18
cdr3_nt: TGTGCCAGCTCCCGACAGGGGATGGATACGCAGTATTTT
cdr3_aa: CASSRQGMDTQYF

clone_size: -
j_call: TRBJ2-2
d_call: -
v_call: TRBV19
cdr3_nt: TGTGCCAGTAGTATCGGGTCCCTAGCGATAAACACCGGGGAGCTGTTTTTT
cdr3_aa: CASSIGSLAINTGELFF

clone_size: many
j_call: TRBJ2-3
d_call: -
v_call: TRBV7-3
cdr3_nt: TGTGCCAGCAGCTTAACGCCCCTTCCGCCGACCGACACAGATACGCAGTATTTT
cdr3_aa: CASSLTPLPPTDTDTQYF

clone_size: many
j_call: TRBJ2-7
d_call: -
v_call: TRBV5-1
cdr3_nt: TGCGCCAGCAGCTTGATTTTCGCCAAAGGTGGGGAGCAGTACTTC
cdr3_aa: CASSLIFAKGGEQYF

clone_size: few
j_call: TRBJ2-2
d_call: -
v_call: TRBV6-5
cdr3_nt: TGTGCCAGCAGTTACCGGCTGGCCGGGGAGCTGTTTTTT
cdr3_aa: CASSYRLAGELFF

clone_size: many
j_call: TRBJ2-7
d_call: -
v_call: TRBV3-1
cdr3_nt: TGTGCCAGCAGCCCTCGAGGGGGGGCGGTGGAGGAGCAGTACTTC
cdr3_aa: CASSPRGGAVEEQYF

clone_size: -
j_call: TRBJ2-5
d_call: TRBD2
v_call: TRBV5-1
cdr3_nt: TGCGCCAGCAGCACGGGACTAGCGGGAGAGGAGACCCAGTCCTTC
cdr3_aa: CASSTGLAGEETQSF

clone_size: -
j_call: TRBJ2-1
d_call: -
v_call: TRBV29-1
cdr3_nt: TGCAGCGTTGAAACGGGGACCTACAATGAGCAGTTCTTC
cdr3_aa: CSVETGTYNEQFF

clone_size: many
j_call: TRBJ2-7
d_call: TRBD1
v_call: TRBV20-1
cdr3_nt: TGCAGTGCCGACAAGGGACAGGGGGCACGCGAGCAGTACTTC
cdr3_aa: CSADKGQGAREQYF

clone_size: few
j_call: TRBJ2-5
d_call: TRBD2
v_call: TRBV28
cdr3_nt: TGTGCCAGCAGTTTATCCGGGACTAGCGGACAAGAGACCCAGTACTTC
cdr3_aa: CASSLSGTSGQETQYF

clone_size: many
j_call: TRBJ2-3
d_call: -
v_call: TRBV20-1
cdr3_nt: TGCAGTGCTAGAGATATGGAGGGAACAGATACGCAGTATTTT
cdr3_aa: CSARDMEGTDTQYF

clone_size: -
j_call: TRBJ2-2
d_call: TRBD2
v_call: TRBV24-1
cdr3_nt: TGTGCCACCAGCCCACTAGCGGGAGGGCCTTCCAGGGAGCTGTTTTTT
cdr3_aa: CATSPLAGGPSRELFF

clone_size: -
j_call: TRBJ2-3
d_call: -
v_call: TRBV28
cdr3_nt: TGTGCCAGCAACCCAGGGACAGATACGCAGTATTTT
cdr3_aa: CASNPGTDTQYF

clone_size: few
j_call: TRBJ2-1
d_call: TRBD2
v_call: TRBV4-3
cdr3_nt: TGCGCCAGCAGCCAAGCTCTAGCTAGCGGGATACATGAGCAGTTCTTC
cdr3_aa: CASSQALASGIHEQFF

clone_size: many
j_call: TRBJ2-7
d_call: TRBD1
v_call: TRBV6-5
cdr3_nt: TGTGCCAGCAGTTACGGACAGGGTCCCTACGAGCAGTACTTC
cdr3_aa: CASSYGQGPYEQYF

clone_size: -
j_call: TRBJ2-5
d_call: -
v_call: TRBV20-1
cdr3_nt: TGCAGTGCTAGAGCCAATTTCCAGGGAGGAGGAGAGACCCAGTACTTC
cdr3_aa: CSARANFQGGGETQYF

clone_size: -
j_call: TRBJ2-5
d_call: TRBD2
v_call: TRBV5-1
cdr3_nt: TGCGCCAGCAGCGACGGACTAGCGGGAGGGCCTGGAGAGACCCAGTACTTC
cdr3_aa: CASSDGLAGGPGETQYF